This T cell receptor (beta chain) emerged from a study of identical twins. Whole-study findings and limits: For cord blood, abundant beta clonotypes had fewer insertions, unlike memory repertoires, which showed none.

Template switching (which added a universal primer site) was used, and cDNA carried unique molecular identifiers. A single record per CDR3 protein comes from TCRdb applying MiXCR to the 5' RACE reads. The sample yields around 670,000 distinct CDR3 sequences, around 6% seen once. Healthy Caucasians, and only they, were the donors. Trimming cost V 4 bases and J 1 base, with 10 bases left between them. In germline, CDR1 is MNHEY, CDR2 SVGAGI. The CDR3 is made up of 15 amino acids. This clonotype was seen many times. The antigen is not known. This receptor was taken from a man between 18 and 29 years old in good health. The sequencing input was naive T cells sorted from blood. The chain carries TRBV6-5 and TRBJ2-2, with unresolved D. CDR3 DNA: TGTGCCAGCAGTTCCAGGACGGTGAACACCGGGGAGCTGTTTTTT. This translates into CASSSRTVNTGELFF.